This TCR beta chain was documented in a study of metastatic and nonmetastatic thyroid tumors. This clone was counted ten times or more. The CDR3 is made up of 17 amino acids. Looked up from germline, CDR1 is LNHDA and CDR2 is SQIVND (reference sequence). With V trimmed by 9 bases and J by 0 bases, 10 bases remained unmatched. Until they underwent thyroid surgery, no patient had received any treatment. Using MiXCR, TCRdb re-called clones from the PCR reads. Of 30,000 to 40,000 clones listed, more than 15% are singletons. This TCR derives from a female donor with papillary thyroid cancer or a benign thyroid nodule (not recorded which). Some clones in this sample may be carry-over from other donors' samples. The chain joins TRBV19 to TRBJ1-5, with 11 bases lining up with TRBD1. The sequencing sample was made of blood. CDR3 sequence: CASTRGTGGFSNQPQHF. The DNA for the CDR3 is TGTGCCAGCACCCGGGGGACAGGGGGATTTAGCAATCAGCCCCAGCATTTT.